The entry below gives a single T cell receptor beta chain sequence along with its context. V lost 3 bases to trimming and J lost 2 bases, with 13 bases between them. The germline gives CDR1 ENHRY, CDR2 SYGVKD. The CDR3 runs to 15 residues. These data belong to a study of T cell repertoires in cytomegalovirus infection. Study background: A matching HLA type, together with CMV infection, was signaled by public TCR beta signatures.

TCRdb passed the reads through MiXCR, listing each CDR3 protein once. Of more than 650,000 distinct CDR3 sequences in the sample, 35% to 45% were seen once. V usage is TRBV10-3 and J usage is TRBJ2-5; no clear D. The receptor was derived from a human donor in good health (CMV status not recorded). Some clones in this sample may be carry-over from other donors' samples. Sequencing was done on a sample of PBMCs. As DNA, the CDR3 is TGTGCCATCAGTGAATTTGCGGTGATTCAAGAGACCCAGTACTTC. Amino acids: CAISEFAVIQETQYF.